A single sample gave rise to the 14 T cell receptor beta chains below, sequenced in a study of T-cell reconstitution after alpha-beta-depleted transplantation in children. Using unique molecular identifiers, the investigators prepared the TCRbeta library. MiXCR was run by TCRdb on the PCR reads, yielding one entry per CDR3 protein. The table records some 290,000 distinct CDR3 sequences, approximately 23% of them present only once. The starting material was PBMCs, mostly from graft donor cells, obtained 180 days after TCRalphabeta/CD19-depleted stem cell transplant. These receptors originate from a male patient aged 5 to 17 who had a stem cell transplant for acute lymphoblastic leukemia, so the T cells may come from the graft donor.

The sample holds a few counts of this clonotype. This chain connects TRBV5-1 to TRBJ1-2; no reliable D call. Per the germline V gene, CDR1 is SGHRS and CDR2 is YFSETQ. Between the trimmed V and J ends, which lost 5 bases and 5 bases, there was a span of 13 bases. This CDR3 is 13 amino acids long. The CDR3 protein is CASSQKTEYGYTF. The CDR3 DNA follows: TGCGCCAGCAGTCAGAAGACGGAGTATGGCTACACCTTC.

This clonotype appeared a few times. The chain employs TRBV6-1 and TRBJ2-7; D is possibly TRBD1 (6 bases). The CDR3 sequence is 13 residues long. The V gene's germline CDR1 is MNHNS and CDR2 SASEGT. Trimming left V 6 bases short and J 7 bases short, with 16 bases between. The CDR3 spells CASRSTGTIEQYF. DNA of the CDR3: TGTGCCAGCAGGTCGACAGGTACGATTGAGCAGTACTTC.

The V gene is TRBV9, the J gene TRBJ2-1; 14 bases line up with TRBD2. V shed 2 bases, J shed 9 bases, and the junction held 4 bases outside the gene matches. Per germline, CDR1 SGDLS and CDR2 YYNGEE. The CDR3 is 15 amino acids. The CDR3 DNA reads as TGTGCCAGCAGCGTGAGACTAGCGGGAGGGCCTGAGCAGTTCTTC. Protein product: CASSVRLAGGPEQFF.

The V and J genes are TRBV11-2 and TRBJ1-2; D is unclear. CDR3 length equals 16 residues. Trimming stripped 2 bases from V and 0 bases from J, with 13 bases between. CDR1 is SGHAT, CDR2 FQNNGV, per germline. For the CDR3, the DNA is TGTGCCAGCAGCTTATTGAGTACTCCCCCTAACTATGGCTACACCTTC. This translates into CASSLLSTPPNYGYTF. The entire variable domain, with the rest obtained from reference TRBV11-2 and TRBJ1-2, is as follows: EAGVAQSPRYKIIEKRQSVAFWCNPISGHATLYWYQQILGQGPKLLIQFQNNGVVDDSQLPKDRFSAERLKGVDSTLKIQPAKLEDSAVYLCASSLLSTPPNYGYTFGSGTRLTVV.

This CDR3 is CASSFRQLNSNQPQHF. As DNA, the CDR3 is TGTGCCAGCAGTTTCCGACAGCTTAATAGCAATCAGCCCCAGCATTTT. The genes are TRBV12-3 or TRBV12-4 and TRBJ1-5; D perhaps matches TRBD1 (5 bases). With 3 bases removed from V and 0 bases from J, the gap between germline ends came to 12 bases. This CDR3 is built from 16 residues.

This clonotype was seen a handful of times. This chain connects TRBV19 to TRBJ2-5, with 10 bases that match TRBD2. CDR1 and CDR2 from the germline V gene are LNHDA and SQIVND (reference sequence). V shed 3 bases, J shed 6 bases, and the junction held 10 bases outside the gene matches. CDR3 size: 16 residues. The CDR3 loop reads CASSMGASGSTKTQYF. DNA of the CDR3: TGTGCCAGTAGTATGGGGGCTAGCGGGAGCACAAAGACCCAGTACTTC.

In its sample, this clonotype was seen a few times. This sequence joins TRBV29-1 and TRBJ2-1; D ambiguous. V was cut by 7 bases and J by 4 bases, with 8 bases left in between. This CDR3 spans 11 amino acids. Germline assignment: CDR1 SQVTM and CDR2 ANQGSEA. CDR3 amino acids: CSALYYNEQFF. The CDR3 DNA follows: TGCAGCGCTCTTTATTACAATGAGCAGTTCTTC.

This clonotype ranks as medium-sized. The CDR3 region is CASSPTGFPGGDEQFF. CDR3 nucleotides: TGTGCCAGCAGCCCCACAGGGTTCCCAGGAGGGGATGAGCAGTTCTTC. J is TRBJ2-1 and V is TRBV12-3 or TRBV12-4; D might be TRBD1 or TRBD2, each matching 6 bases. Between the trimmed V and J ends, which lost 6 bases and 8 bases, there was a span of 23 bases. This CDR3 spans 16 amino acids.

Turning to this clonotype: The junction does not match germline at one end; this may be a read error. V and J are TRBV5-6 and TRBJ2-5; possible D gene TRBD2, 6 bases. CDR3 size: 12 residues. The germline gives CDR1 SGHDT, CDR2 YYEEEE. CDR3 nucleotides: TGTCCCAGCAGTTCGGAGGGAGAGACCCAGTACTTC. This sequence encodes CPSSSEGETQYF. The whole variable domain, filled in from reference TRBV5-6 and TRBJ2-5, reads DAGVTQSPTHLIKTRGQQVTLRCSPKSGHDTVSWYQQALGQGPQFIFQYYEEEERQRGNFPDRFSGHQFPNYSSELNVNALLLGDSALYLCPSSSEGETQYFGPGTRLLVL.

The chain carries TRBV5-1 and TRBJ2-7, with D unresolved. V was clipped by 1 base and J by 5 bases, with 7 bases between them. This CDR3 is 12 amino acids long. Germline V gene lookup returns CDR1 SGHRS and CDR2 YFSETQ. CDR3 DNA sequence: TGCGCCAGCAGCTTGCATCTCGACGAGCAGTACTTC. Translating gives CASSLHLDEQYF.

This clonotype was seen more than once but under ten times. This sequence joins TRBV7-9 and TRBJ2-5, with D hard to call. The CDR3 spans 15 residues. With 0 bases removed from V and 5 bases from J, the gap between germline ends came to 13 bases. Germline CDR1 reads SEHNR; CDR2 reads FQNEAQ (reference sequence). CDR3 residues: CASSLALRTVETQYF. The CDR3 nucleotides are TGTGCCAGCAGCTTAGCGCTTAGAACGGTGGAGACCCAGTACTTC.

Only a few counts were recorded for this clonotype. The chain employs TRBV20-1 and TRBJ1-1; a weak D match, TRBD1 (5 bases). Germline V gene data show CDR1 as DFQATT and CDR2 as SNEGSKA (reference sequence). This CDR3 is built from 12 residues. V was trimmed by 3 bases and J by 8 bases, leaving 13 bases between them. The CDR3 loop reads CSASSMGTEAFF. The CDR3 DNA follows: TGCAGTGCTAGTTCCATGGGGACCGAAGCTTTCTTT.

The V gene is TRBV29-1, the J gene TRBJ2-7; D unclear. V lost 1 base to trimming and J lost 2 bases, with 9 bases between them. CDR3 length: 13 amino acids. CDR1 is SQVTM, CDR2 ANQGSEA, per germline. The CDR3 nucleotides are TGCAGCGTTGAAGGGGAAAGGGCCTACGAGCAGTACTTC. As protein: CSVEGERAYEQYF.

To note about this clonotype: Because it lacks the conserved phenylalanine or tryptophan at the end, this CDR3 is likely a read error. The limits of the CDR3 on the DNA are not certain, so only TCRdb's listed CDR3 is given. The chain recombines TRBV18 with TRBJ2-6. The CDR3 contains 12 residues when both ends are counted. Germline V CDR1 and CDR2: KGHSH, LQKENI. The CDR3 sequence is CASSPPASPLLV.